The 14 T cell receptor beta chains below were found in one sample sequenced in a study of T cell repertoires in cytomegalovirus infection. Antigens for these TCRs are unknown. Each CDR3 protein gets one entry after TCRdb re-called the reads with MiXCR. The sample includes about half a million distinct CDR3 sequences, more than 30% of them seen just once. This material consisted of cultured PBMCs, taken from culture after CMV antigen stimulation. The receptor set was obtained from a human donor in good health (CMV status not recorded). Some clones in this sample may be carry-over from other donors' samples.

As for this clonotype: A much more abundant neighbour one base away suggests this may be a read error. The J gene is TRBJ1-1, the V gene TRBV7-8; 11 bases map to TRBD1. In germline, CDR1 is SGHVS, CDR2 FQNEAQ. This CDR3 region has 19 residues. The CDR3 spells CASSLAGTGGRLRNAEAFF. In nucleotides, the CDR3 is TGTGCCAGCAGCTTAGCGGGGACAGGGGGACGGTTACGGAACGCTGAAGCTTTCTTT.

This clonotype was picked up a small number of times. This CDR3 reads CASSGTTQSNQPQHF. The CDR3 bases are TGTGCCAGTAGTGGAACCACCCAATCAAATCAGCCCCAGCATTTT. The rearrangement links TRBV19 to TRBJ1-5; D is undetermined. Germline values: CDR1 LNHDA, CDR2 SQIVND (reference sequence). The CDR3 is 15 residues long. Trimming removed 5 bases at V and 4 bases at J, with 15 bases between.

The rearrangement links TRBV20-1 to TRBJ2-1, with 11 bases fitting TRBD2. The CDR3 has 16 residues. The ends lost 2 bases at V and 7 bases at J; junction bases unmatched: 10. Germline-derived CDR1 and CDR2 are DFQATT and SNEGSKA (reference sequence). CDR3 DNA sequence: TGCAGTGCTAGATCACTAGCGGGAGCAGTCGAGAATGAGCAGTTCTTC. Amino acid sequence: CSARSLAGAVENEQFF.

The CDR3 region has the DNA TGTGCCAGCAGCATACCTCCTCTAGCGGCTATTACAGATACGCAGTATTTT. Translated, it gives CASSIPPLAAITDTQYF. The chain combines TRBV7-6 with TRBJ2-3; 7 bases match TRBD2. The ends lost 5 bases at V and 3 bases at J; junction bases unmatched: 14. This CDR3 has 17 residues. Germline loops: CDR1 SGHVS, CDR2 FNYEAQ. The full variable domain, its missing parts supplied by reference TRBV7-6 and TRBJ2-3, is GAGVSQSPRYKVTKRGQDVALRCDPISGHVSLYWYRQALGQGPEFLTYFNYEAQQDKSGLPNDRFSAERPEGSISTLTIQRTEQRDSAMYRCASSIPPLAAITDTQYFGPGTRLTVL.

This clonotype was picked up a small number of times. This chain links TRBV7-2 with TRBJ2-7; 8 positions match TRBD2. The CDR3 runs to 14 residues. Germline lookup yields CDR1 SGHTA and CDR2 FQGNSA. V trimming: 5 bases; J trimming: 7 bases; junction bases outside the gene matches: 10. DNA of the CDR3: TGTGCCAGCAGCGCGACTAGCGCTGGTGGGGAGCAGTACTTC. Translating it yields CASSATSAGGEQYF.

The chain links TRBV18 to TRBJ2-7, with D tentatively TRBD1 or TRBD2 (5 bases each). V dropped 5 bases and J dropped 4 bases, with 15 bases sitting between them. Germline V gene lookup returns CDR1 KGHSH and CDR2 LQKENI. This CDR3 is built from 14 residues. CDR3 loop: CASSSGRWGYEQYV. The DNA for the CDR3 is TGTGCCAGCTCATCGGGCAGGTGGGGGTACGAGCAGTACGTC.

The chain couples TRBV11-2 to TRBJ2-5, with TRBD2 matching over 12 bases. V dropped 1 base and J dropped 2; count of bases not matched to a gene: 2. The CDR3 extends over 16 amino acids. CDR1 and CDR2 from the germline V gene are SGHAT and FQNNGV. CDR3 in DNA: TGTGCCAGCAGCTTAGGGACTAGCGGGAATCAAGAGACCCAGTACTTC. Amino acids: CASSLGTSGNQETQYF.

The V call is TRBV11-2, the J call TRBJ2-7, with a weak D call TRBD1 (6 bases). This CDR3 is 13 amino acids long. Germline values: CDR1 SGHAT, CDR2 FQNNGV. V lost 3 bases and J 6 bases, leaving 12 bases between the germline ends. CDR3 loop: CASSFLQGTEQYV. CDR3 DNA sequence: TGTGCCAGCAGCTTTCTACAGGGAACCGAGCAGTACGTC.

This clonotype occurred a few times. The CDR3 loop is CASSLQGQAGYTF. The CDR3 nucleotides are TGTGCCAGCAGCTTACAGGGACAGGCTGGCTACACCTTC. The chain combines TRBV7-2 with TRBJ1-2; 8 bases are shared with TRBD1. The germline V gene encodes CDR1 SGHTA and CDR2 FQGNSA. J gave up 7 bases and V 2 bases, and 3 bases lay outside the gene matches. The CDR3 is 13 residues long.

The J gene is TRBJ1-2, the V gene TRBV9; TRBD1 matches 7 bases. Germline V gene sequence: CDR1 SGDLS, CDR2 YYNGEE. J lost 7 bases, V lost 4 bases, and 10 bases had no gene match. The CDR3 loop spans 14 amino acids. CDR3 sequence reads: CASSPQRTGSGYTF. The DNA of the CDR3 is TGTGCCAGCAGCCCCCAAAGGACAGGTTCTGGCTACACCTTC.

This clonotype came up a few times. The V gene is TRBV4-1, the J gene TRBJ2-5; D is perhaps TRBD1 (5 bases). V was pared by 1 base and J by 2 bases, with 11 bases between. Germline V gene lookup returns CDR1 MGHRA and CDR2 YSYEKL. The CDR3 is 15 residues long. In DNA form, the CDR3 reads TGCGCCAGCAGCCAAGGGAGACAGATTCAAGAGACCCAGTACTTC. Translated, it gives CASSQGRQIQETQYF.

The chain uses TRBV5-4 and TRBJ1-1; 7 bases agree with TRBD1. V lost 4 bases and J lost 4; bases outside the gene matches: 10. The CDR3 contains 15 residues. CDR1 is SGHNT, CDR2 YYREEE, per germline (reference sequence). CDR3 DNA: TGTGCCAGCAGCAATGATCCGACAGGGACCACTGAAGCTTTCTTT. Its translation: CASSNDPTGTTEAFF. The whole variable domain, filled in from reference TRBV5-4 and TRBJ1-1, reads ETGVTQSPTHLIKTRGQQVTLRCSSQSGHNTVSWYQQALGQGPQFIFQYYREEENGRGNFPPRFSGLQFPNYSSELNVNALELDDSALYLCASSNDPTGTTEAFFGQGTRLTVV.

The J gene is TRBJ2-2, the V gene TRBV7-6; 11 bases are a match to TRBD2. Germline V gene data show CDR1 as SGHVS and CDR2 as FNYEAQ. The junction had 11 bases not matched to a gene; V was cut back by 5 bases and J by 0 bases. CDR3 length: 19 residues. The DNA of the CDR3 is TGTGCCAGCAGCAAGCGTTTAGCGGGAGGGACAGCGAACACCGGGGAGCTGTTTTTT. Amino acid sequence: CASSKRLAGGTANTGELFF. The variable domain in full, completed from reference TRBV7-6 and TRBJ2-2, reads GAGVSQSPRYKVTKRGQDVALRCDPISGHVSLYWYRQALGQGPEFLTYFNYEAQQDKSGLPNDRFSAERPEGSISTLTIQRTEQRDSAMYRCASSKRLAGGTANTGELFFGEGSRLTVL.

This sequence joins TRBV7-2 and TRBJ2-1; TRBD2 matches 12 bases. With 2 bases clipped from V and 1 base from J, the junction kept 9 bases outside the gene matches. CDR1 is SGHTA and CDR2 is FQGNSA in the germline V gene. CDR3 size: 19 residues. In DNA form, the CDR3 reads TGTGCCAGCAGCTTATCGAAGGGACTAGCGGGCCTTTCCTACAATGAGCAGTTCTTC. Its translation is CASSLSKGLAGLSYNEQFF.